The 8 T cell receptor beta chains below were found in one sample sequenced in a study of regulatory T cells in long-lasting Graves disease. The time point was: newly diagnosed GD, antithyroid drugs for less than 3 months. Extracted RNA from PBMCs served as the source of the TCR library. According to the study, TCR beta libraries were built with iRepertoire HTBI primers and CDR3-region Arm-PCR. TCRdb reanalysed the multiplex PCR reads using MiXCR and keeps one entry per CDR3 protein. The sample has some 250,000 distinct CDR3 sequences; 18% are singletons. These data were likewise used in another study, on T cells in Graves' hyperthyroidism and ophthalmopathy.

Sequencing was performed on peripheral blood mononuclear cells (PBMCs), taken at new diagnosis, from a patient treated with antithyroid drugs. All receptors derive from a woman under 40 with Graves disease.

A few counts support this clonotype. The rearrangement joins TRBV6-1 to TRBJ1-1; D uncertain. Trimming removed 6 bases from V and 3 bases from J, with 17 bases in between. The germline V gene has CDR1 MNHNS and CDR2 SASEGT. The CDR3 is 15 amino acids. CDR3 sequence: CASSPLGLRDTEAFF. For the CDR3, the DNA is TGTGCCAGCAGCCCACTCGGACTGAGGGACACTGAAGCTTTCTTT.

The chain carries TRBV6-1 and TRBJ1-1; maybe TRBD1 (5 bases). Germline CDR1 MNHNS, CDR2 SASEGT. V lost 6 bases, J lost 5 bases, and 16 bases lay in between. The CDR3 loop spans 14 amino acids. The DNA of the CDR3 is TGTGCCAGCAGCTCCCAGGGTATGGGGACTGAAGCTTTCTTT. This translates into CASSSQGMGTEAFF.

This clonotype occurred many times. This chain links TRBV25-1 with TRBJ1-2; 8 bases line up with TRBD1. The CDR3 spans 16 residues. V was pared by 4 bases and J by 4 bases, with 11 bases of the junction left unmatched. Germline V gives CDR1 MGHDK, CDR2 SYGVNS. The CDR3: CASSGRTGSVGYGYTF. DNA of the CDR3: TGTGCCAGCAGTGGCCGGACAGGGTCGGTCGGCTATGGCTACACCTTC.

This clonotype was observed a handful of times. One end of the junction is discordant with germline, which a read error may explain. The V call is TRBV12-3 or TRBV12-4, the J call TRBJ1-2, with unresolved D. CDR3 length: 12 residues. CDR3 protein: CASSSDNYDYTF. CDR3 nucleotide sequence: TGTGCCAGCAGTTCAGATAACTATGACTACACCTTC.

This clonotype was counted at least ten times. The rearrangement joins TRBV20-1 to TRBJ1-1; D is perhaps TRBD1 (5 bases). This CDR3 comprises 12 residues. Trimming took off 2 bases at V and 5 bases at J, with 9 bases between the two ends. Germline loops: CDR1 DFQATT, CDR2 SNEGSKA (reference sequence). CDR3 protein: CSARQGETEAFF. The CDR3 region has the DNA TGCAGTGCTAGACAGGGTGAAACTGAAGCTTTCTTT.

This clonotype was seen ten or more times. The rearrangement uses TRBV20-1 and TRBJ1-1, with D maybe TRBD1 (5 bases). The V gene's germline CDR1 is DFQATT and CDR2 SNEGSKA (reference sequence). Deletions cut 0 bases from V and 1 base from J, with 9 bases between. The CDR3 totals 14 residues. In DNA form, the CDR3 reads TGCAGTGCTAGAGATTTACAGGCGAACACTGAAGCTTTCTTT. Amino acids: CSARDLQANTEAFF.

The gene calls are TRBV5-4 and TRBJ1-1; D gene uncertain. Trimming stripped 4 bases from V and 2 bases from J, with 12 bases between. Germline V gene lookup returns CDR1 SGHNT and CDR2 YYREEE (reference sequence). The length of the CDR3 is 14 residues. The CDR3 sequence: CASSPDSLNTEAFF. The CDR3 bases are TGTGCCAGCAGCCCCGACTCCTTAAACACTGAAGCTTTCTTT.

This clonotype showed up many times. The V gene is TRBV5-4, the J gene TRBJ1-2, with 12 bases aligning to TRBD1. V was clipped by 5 bases and J by 2 bases; unmatched bases: 13. Germline V gene sequence: CDR1 SGHNT, CDR2 YYREEE (reference sequence). This CDR3 has 18 residues. CDR3 amino acids: CASRPGTGGWGINYGYTF. CDR3 bases: TGTGCCAGCAGACCCGGGACAGGGGGCTGGGGGATCAACTATGGCTACACCTTC.